This TCR beta chain was observed in a study of blood T cell repertoires in COVID-19 (dated by TCRdb to the early 2020s). In terms of the full investigation: Collaborator samples came from the United States, Italy and Spain and covered acute and convalescent phases of COVID-19. The material from the prospective study consisted of cDNA or gDNA derived from T cells, B-cell-depleted T cells, or PBMCs. Deeply sampled blood TCRbeta repertoires from subjects exposed to, actively infected with, or recovered from COVID-19 were included in the dataset. The repertoires were released in a freely available public database meant as a resource for research on the immune response to SARS-CoV-2. The samples were drawn from the first 160 participants of the ongoing ImmuneRACE study and from 1,254 subjects provided by 6 global collaborators. The sample metadata nearly always contained a de-identified subject ID, COVID-19 status, age in years and sex. Where available, HLA class I and class II types were taken from metadata supplied by the sample provider and were not determined by assay-based typing. Study-wide findings and limitations: Clinical and demographic metadata were provided uncurated, with the amount varying by source and participant.

CDR1 KGHSH and CDR2 LQKENI are derived from the germline V gene. V loses 4 bases at its end and J loses 5 bases; junction bases beyond the gene matches: 6. Including the terminal cysteine and phenylalanine, the CDR3 comprises 15 residues. Solely the CDR3 DNA is kept, with 45 bases framed from the first base. Participants in the prospective study were enrolled through a virtual design, were aged roughly 18 to 100 years, and lived in about two dozen United States geographic areas. To assign participants to cohorts, the prospective study relied on clinical history that participants themselves reported in a screening survey and a study questionnaire. Recovered participants in ImmuneRACE Cohort 3 were defined as having two consecutive negative NP/OP PCR tests, clearance from a healthcare professional, or resolution of symptoms. In the prospective study, mobile phlebotomists collected whole blood, serum and a nasopharyngeal or oropharyngeal swab from each participant. Additional blood draws and questionnaires over an approximately two-month period could optionally be provided by prospective study participants. Before DNA extraction, blood samples from the prospective study were shipped at room temperature or frozen.

TCRbeta CDR3 regions were amplified from genomic DNA by means of the immunoSEQ Assay, a bias-controlled multiplex PCR. The source study handled its data this way. The number of nucleated cells in each sample was estimated from the amplification of reference gene primers within the assay. To quantify the absolute abundance of each unique TCRbeta CDR3 rearrangement, sequence reads were collapsed and filtered. For each sample, productive Simpson clonality was calculated by taking the square root of Simpson's diversity index across productive rearrangements. Imported from immuneACCESS, the table was reduced by TCRdb to in-frame sequences with V and J called. These copies leave out some clones; in studies compared against another copy, an unresolved V gene accounts for under half, and the cause of the remainder is not known. V and J calls and clone size are copied from that table; D and trimming were computed from the DNA. A total of approximately 200,000 clones appear in this sample, around 85% of them only once. The ten biggest clones cover under 4% of the sample.

Concerning this clone: Which antigen it targets is not known. Base-call qualities are not available, and no considerably larger clone is one nucleotide away.

This receptor was taken from a woman under 40 who had recovered from COVID-19. The chain uses TRBV18 and TRBJ2-2; 8 of the junction bases match TRBD1. The source material was PBMCs or T cells enriched from blood (not recorded which). The CDR3 region has the sequence CASSRQRQGTGELFF. The DNA sequence is as follows: TGTGCCAGCTCACGCCAACGACAGGGGACCGGGGAGCTGTTTTTT.